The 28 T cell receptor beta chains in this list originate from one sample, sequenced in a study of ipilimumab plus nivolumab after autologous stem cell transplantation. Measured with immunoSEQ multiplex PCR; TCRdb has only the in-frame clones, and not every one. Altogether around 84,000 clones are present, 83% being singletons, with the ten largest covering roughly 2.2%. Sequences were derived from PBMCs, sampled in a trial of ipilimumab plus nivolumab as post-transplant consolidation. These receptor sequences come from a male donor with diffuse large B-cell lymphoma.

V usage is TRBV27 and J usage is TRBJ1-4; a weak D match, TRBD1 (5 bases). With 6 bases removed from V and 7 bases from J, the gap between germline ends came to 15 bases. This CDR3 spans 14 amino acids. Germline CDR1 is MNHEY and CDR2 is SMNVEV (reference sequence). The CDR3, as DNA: TGTGCCAGCAGAAGACAGAGTTTTAGTGAAAAACTGTTTTTT. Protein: CASRRQSFSEKLFF.

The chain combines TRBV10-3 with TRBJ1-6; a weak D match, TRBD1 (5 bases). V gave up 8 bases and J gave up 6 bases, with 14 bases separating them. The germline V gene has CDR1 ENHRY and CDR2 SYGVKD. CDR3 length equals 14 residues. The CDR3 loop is CAIAPRDGNSPLHF. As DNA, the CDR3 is TGTGCCATCGCACCCCGGGACGGTAATTCACCCCTCCACTTT.

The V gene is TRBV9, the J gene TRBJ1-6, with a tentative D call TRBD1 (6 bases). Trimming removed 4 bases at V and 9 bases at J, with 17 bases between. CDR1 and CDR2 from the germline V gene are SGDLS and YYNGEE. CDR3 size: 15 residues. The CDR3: CASSKSRPGASPLHF. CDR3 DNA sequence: TGTGCCAGCAGCAAGAGTCGGCCAGGGGCTTCACCCCTCCACTTT.

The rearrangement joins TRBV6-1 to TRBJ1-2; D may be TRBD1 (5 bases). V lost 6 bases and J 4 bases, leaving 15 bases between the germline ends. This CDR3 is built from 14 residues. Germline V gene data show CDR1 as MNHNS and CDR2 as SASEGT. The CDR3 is CASRARGRVYGYTF. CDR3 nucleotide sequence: TGTGCCAGCAGGGCTCGGGGACGAGTCTATGGCTACACCTTC.

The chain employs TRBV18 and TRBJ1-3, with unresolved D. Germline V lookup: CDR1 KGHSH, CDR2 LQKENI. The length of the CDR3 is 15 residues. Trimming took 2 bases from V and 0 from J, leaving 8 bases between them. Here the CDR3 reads CASSPVGFSGNTIYF. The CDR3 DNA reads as TGTGCCAGCTCACCAGTGGGGTTCTCTGGAAACACCATATATTTT.

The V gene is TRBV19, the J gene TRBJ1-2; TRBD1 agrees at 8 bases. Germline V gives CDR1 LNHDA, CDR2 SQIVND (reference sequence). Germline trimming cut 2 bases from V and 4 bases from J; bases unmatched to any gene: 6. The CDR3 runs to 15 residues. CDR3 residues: CASSISDRVGYGYTF. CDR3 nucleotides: TGTGCCAGTAGTATATCGGACAGGGTAGGCTATGGCTACACCTTC.

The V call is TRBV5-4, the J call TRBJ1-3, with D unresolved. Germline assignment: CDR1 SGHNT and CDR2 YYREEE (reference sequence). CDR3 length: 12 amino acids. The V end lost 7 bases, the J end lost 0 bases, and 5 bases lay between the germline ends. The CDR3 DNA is TGTGCCAGCGGGGTCTCTGGAAACACCATATATTTT. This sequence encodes CASGVSGNTIYF.

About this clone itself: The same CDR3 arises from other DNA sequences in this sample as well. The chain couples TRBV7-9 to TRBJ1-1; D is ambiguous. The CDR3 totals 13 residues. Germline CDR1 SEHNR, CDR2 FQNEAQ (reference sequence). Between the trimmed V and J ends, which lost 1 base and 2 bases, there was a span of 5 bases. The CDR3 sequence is CASSLEGNTEAFF. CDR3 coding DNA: TGTGCCAGCAGCTTAGAAGGAAACACTGAAGCTTTCTTT.

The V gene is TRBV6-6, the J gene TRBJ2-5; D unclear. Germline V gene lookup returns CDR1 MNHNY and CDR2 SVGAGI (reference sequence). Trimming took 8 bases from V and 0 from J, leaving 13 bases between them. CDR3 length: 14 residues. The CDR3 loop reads CASGSRTDQETQYF. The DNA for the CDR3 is TGTGCCAGCGGATCGAGGACGGACCAAGAGACCCAGTACTTC.

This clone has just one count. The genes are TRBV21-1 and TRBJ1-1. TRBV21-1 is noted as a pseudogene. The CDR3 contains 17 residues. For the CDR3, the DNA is TGTGCCAGCAGCAAAGAGGGCTTGGAGGGCCCGAACACTGAAGCTTTCTTT. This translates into CASSKEGLEGPNTEAFF.

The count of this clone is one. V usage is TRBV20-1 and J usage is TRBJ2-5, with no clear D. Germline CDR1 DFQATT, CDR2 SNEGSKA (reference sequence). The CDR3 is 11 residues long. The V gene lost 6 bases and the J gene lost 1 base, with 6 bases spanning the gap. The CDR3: CSALIQETQYF. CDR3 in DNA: TGCAGTGCACTAATCCAAGAGACCCAGTACTTC.

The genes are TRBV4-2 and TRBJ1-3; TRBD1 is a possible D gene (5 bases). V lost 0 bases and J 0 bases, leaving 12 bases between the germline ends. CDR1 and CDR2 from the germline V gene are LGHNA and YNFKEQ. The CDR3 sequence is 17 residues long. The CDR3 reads CASSQDLGGHSGNTIYF. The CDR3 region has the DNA TGTGCCAGCAGCCAAGATCTAGGCGGACACTCTGGAAACACCATATATTTT.

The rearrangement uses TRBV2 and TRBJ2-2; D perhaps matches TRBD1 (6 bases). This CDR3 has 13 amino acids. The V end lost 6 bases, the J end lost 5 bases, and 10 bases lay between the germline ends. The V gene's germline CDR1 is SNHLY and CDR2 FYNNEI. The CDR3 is CASRFTGTGELFF. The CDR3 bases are TGTGCCAGCAGATTCACAGGGACCGGGGAGCTGTTTTTT.

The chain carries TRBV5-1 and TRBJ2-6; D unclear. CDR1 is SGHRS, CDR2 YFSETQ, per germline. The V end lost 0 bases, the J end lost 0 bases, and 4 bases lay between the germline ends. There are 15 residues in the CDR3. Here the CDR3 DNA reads TGCGCCAGCAGCTTGGGAGTCTCTGGGGCCAACGTCCTGACTTTC. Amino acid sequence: CASSLGVSGANVLTF.

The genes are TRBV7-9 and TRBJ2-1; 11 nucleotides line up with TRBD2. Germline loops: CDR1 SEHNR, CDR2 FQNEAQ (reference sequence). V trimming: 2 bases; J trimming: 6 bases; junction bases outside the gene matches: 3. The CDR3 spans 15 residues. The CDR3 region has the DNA TGTGCCAGCAGCTTAACTAGCGGGGGAGTCAATGAGCAGTTCTTC. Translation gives CASSLTSGGVNEQFF.

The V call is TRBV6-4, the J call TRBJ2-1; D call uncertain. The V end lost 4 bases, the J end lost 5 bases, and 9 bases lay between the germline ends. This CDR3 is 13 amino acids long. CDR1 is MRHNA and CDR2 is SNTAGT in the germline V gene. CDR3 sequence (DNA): TGTGCCAGCAGTGGAAGAAGAAACAATGAGCAGTTCTTC. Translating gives CASSGRRNNEQFF.

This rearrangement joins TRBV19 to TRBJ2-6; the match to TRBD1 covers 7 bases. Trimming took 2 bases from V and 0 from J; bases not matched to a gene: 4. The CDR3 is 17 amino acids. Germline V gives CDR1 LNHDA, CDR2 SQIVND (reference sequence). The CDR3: CASSIHRGVSGANVLTF. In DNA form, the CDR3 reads TGTGCCAGTAGTATACACAGGGGTGTCTCTGGGGCCAACGTCCTGACTTTC.

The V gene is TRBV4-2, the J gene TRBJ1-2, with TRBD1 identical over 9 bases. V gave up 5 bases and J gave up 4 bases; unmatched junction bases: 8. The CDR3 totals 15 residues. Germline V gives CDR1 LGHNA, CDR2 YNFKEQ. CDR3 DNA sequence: TGTGCCAGCAGCTCGACCGGGACAGGGTCCTATGGCTACACCTTC. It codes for CASSSTGTGSYGYTF.

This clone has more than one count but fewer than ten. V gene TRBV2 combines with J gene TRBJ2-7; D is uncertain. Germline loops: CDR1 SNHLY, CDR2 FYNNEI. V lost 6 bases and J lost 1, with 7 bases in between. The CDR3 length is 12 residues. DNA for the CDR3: TGTGCCAGCAGCTTTATTTCCTACGAGCAGTACTTC. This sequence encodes CASSFISYEQYF.

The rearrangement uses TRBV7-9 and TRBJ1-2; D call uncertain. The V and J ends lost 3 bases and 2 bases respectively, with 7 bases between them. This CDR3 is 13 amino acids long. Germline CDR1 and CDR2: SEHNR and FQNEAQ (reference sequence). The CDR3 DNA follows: TGTGCCAGCAGCTTCGGGCCGAACTATGGCTACACCTTC. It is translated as CASSFGPNYGYTF.

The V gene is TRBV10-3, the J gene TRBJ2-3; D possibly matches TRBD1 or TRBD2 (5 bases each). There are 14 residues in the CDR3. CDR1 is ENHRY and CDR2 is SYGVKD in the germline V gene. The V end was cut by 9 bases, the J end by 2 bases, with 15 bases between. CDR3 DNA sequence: TGTGCCATAGACTCCGGGACCCTCACAGATACGCAGTATTTT. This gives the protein CAIDSGTLTDTQYF.

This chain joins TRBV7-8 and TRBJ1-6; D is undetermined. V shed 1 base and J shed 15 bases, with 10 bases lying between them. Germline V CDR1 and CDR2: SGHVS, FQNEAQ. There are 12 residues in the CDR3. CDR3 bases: TGTGCCAGCAGCTTAGGGGCTTCGAGCCTCCACTTT. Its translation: CASSLGASSLHF.

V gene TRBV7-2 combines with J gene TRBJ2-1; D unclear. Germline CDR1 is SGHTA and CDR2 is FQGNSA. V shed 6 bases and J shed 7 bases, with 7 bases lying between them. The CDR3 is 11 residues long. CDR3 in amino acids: CASRSWNEQFF. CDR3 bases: TGTGCCAGCAGATCGTGGAATGAGCAGTTCTTC.

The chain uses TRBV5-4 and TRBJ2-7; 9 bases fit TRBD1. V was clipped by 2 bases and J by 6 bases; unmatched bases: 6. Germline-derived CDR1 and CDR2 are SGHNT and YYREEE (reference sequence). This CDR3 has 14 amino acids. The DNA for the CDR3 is TGTGCCAGCAGCTTAGACAGGGGGTTGGGCGAGCAGTACTTC. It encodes CASSLDRGLGEQYF.

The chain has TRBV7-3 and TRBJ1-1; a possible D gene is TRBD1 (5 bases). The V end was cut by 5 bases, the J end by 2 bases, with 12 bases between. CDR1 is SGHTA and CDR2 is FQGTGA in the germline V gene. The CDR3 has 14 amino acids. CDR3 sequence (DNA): TGTGCCAGCAGCCCATCCGGGGGAAACACTGAAGCTTTCTTT. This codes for CASSPSGGNTEAFF.

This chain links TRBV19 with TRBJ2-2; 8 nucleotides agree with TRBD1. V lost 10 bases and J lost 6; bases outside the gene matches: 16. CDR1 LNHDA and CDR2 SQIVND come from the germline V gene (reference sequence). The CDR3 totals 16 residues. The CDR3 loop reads CATRTGPGLQAGELFF. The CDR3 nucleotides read TGTGCCACCCGGACAGGGCCGGGACTCCAAGCCGGGGAGCTGTTTTTT.

CDR3 sequence reads: CASSTGTGLGYTF. CDR3 coding DNA: TGTGCCAGCTCAACCGGGACAGGGCTTGGCTACACCTTC. The V call is TRBV2, the J call TRBJ1-2, with 9 bases aligning to TRBD1. V shed 8 bases and J 7 bases; nucleotides not matched to a gene: 8. Germline CDR1 and CDR2: SNHLY and FYNNEI. The CDR3 totals 13 residues.

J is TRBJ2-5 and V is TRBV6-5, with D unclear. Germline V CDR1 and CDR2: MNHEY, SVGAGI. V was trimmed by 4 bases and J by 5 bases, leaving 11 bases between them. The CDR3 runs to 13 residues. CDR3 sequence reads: CASSSHSAETQYF. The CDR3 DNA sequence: TGTGCCAGCAGTTCACACTCGGCGGAGACCCAGTACTTC.